A single sample gave rise to the 13 T cell receptor beta chains below, sequenced in a study of neurological immune-mediated disorders. TCRdb ran MiXCR on the 5' RACE reads and lists one entry per CDR3 protein. This table holds tens of thousands of distinct CDR3 sequences, 17% found once. Material for sequencing was PBMCs. These receptor sequences come from a woman aged 40-49 years in good health.

The V call is TRBV10-3, the J call TRBJ1-1; no definite D call. Trimming left V 3 bases short and J 8 bases short, with 13 bases between. Per the germline V gene, CDR1 is ENHRY and CDR2 is SYGVKD. CDR3 length equals 13 residues. The CDR3, as DNA: TGTGCCATCAGTGAAGCACCTGAGACGGAAGCTTTCTTT. Protein sequence: CAISEAPETEAFF.

The chain couples TRBV10-3 to TRBJ1-1; D is uncertain. Germline V lookup: CDR1 ENHRY, CDR2 SYGVKD. The CDR3 has 14 residues. Trimming stripped 2 bases from V and 1 base from J, with 8 bases between. CDR3 residues: CAISEIDGNTEAFF. Written as DNA, the CDR3 is TGTGCCATCAGTGAGATCGACGGGAACACTGAAGCTTTCTTT.

This clonotype appeared many times. The chain combines TRBV5-1 with TRBJ2-4; a weak D match, TRBD1 (6 bases). V was clipped by 1 base and J by 5 bases, with 10 bases between them. The CDR3 extends over 14 amino acids. Germline CDR1 SGHRS, CDR2 YFSETQ. The CDR3 loop reads CASSLQGTENIQYF. The CDR3 coding sequence is TGCGCCAGCAGCTTGCAGGGGACGGAAAACATTCAGTACTTC.

This chain uses TRBV30 with TRBJ1-1, with TRBD1 matching over 8 bases. The V gene end was trimmed by 7 bases and the J gene end by 4 bases; junction bases not matched to a gene: 5. The germline V gene has CDR1 GTSNPN and CDR2 SVGIG (reference sequence). This CDR3 is 12 amino acids long. The CDR3 DNA sequence: TGTGCCTTGCAGGGGGCATCCACTGAAGCTTTCTTT. Protein: CALQGASTEAFF.

This clonotype has ten or more counts. The V gene is TRBV5-6, the J gene TRBJ1-4; no clear D. The germline CDR1 and CDR2 sequences are SGHDT and YYEEEE. This CDR3 region has 14 residues. V was cut by 0 bases and J by 10 bases, with 13 bases left in between. The CDR3 spells CASSLGEDSGKLFF. The CDR3 nucleotides read TGTGCCAGCAGCTTGGGGGAGGACTCCGGAAAACTGTTTTTT. Full variable domain (remainder filled in from reference TRBV5-6 and TRBJ1-4): DAGVTQSPTHLIKTRGQQVTLRCSPKSGHDTVSWYQQALGQGPQFIFQYYEEEERQRGNFPDRFSGHQFPNYSSELNVNALLLGDSALYLCASSLGEDSGKLFFGSGTQLSVL.

This clonotype has a count of ten or more. The chain links TRBV4-3 to TRBJ2-7; 8 nucleotides line up with TRBD1. The CDR3 sequence is 15 residues long. The J segment lost 0 bases and the V segment lost 3 bases, leaving 4 bases of the junction unmatched. Germline assignment: CDR1 LGHNA and CDR2 YSLEER. This chain's CDR3 is CASSQGTGDSYEQYF. The CDR3, as DNA: TGCGCCAGCAGCCAGGGGACAGGCGACTCCTACGAGCAGTACTTC.

This clonotype was detected ten times or more. The J gene is TRBJ1-4, the V gene TRBV7-8; 9 bases agree with TRBD1. Germline lookup yields CDR1 SGHVS and CDR2 FQNEAQ. V lost 6 bases and J lost 4; bases outside the gene matches: 6. The CDR3 has 15 amino acids. As DNA, the CDR3 is TGTGCCAGCAGGCTGACAGGGGGAGATAATGAAAAACTGTTTTTT. Residues: CASRLTGGDNEKLFF.

The chain employs TRBV6-2 or TRBV6-3 and TRBJ1-5, with 8 bases that match TRBD1. Germline lookup yields CDR1 MNHEY and CDR2 SVGEGT. This CDR3 is 13 amino acids long. J lost 11 bases, V lost 7 bases, and 10 bases had no gene match. The CDR3 DNA sequence: TGTGCCAGCACCGACAGGGGTCGCCGGACCCAGCATTTT. Encoded protein: CASTDRGRRTQHF.

At least ten counts were recorded for this clonotype. The chain combines TRBV4-2 with TRBJ1-1; D is ambiguous. Trimming shortened V by 0 bases and J by 3 bases, and 5 bases separated the two germline ends. The CDR3 contains 13 residues. The germline CDR1 and CDR2 sequences are LGHNA and YNFKEQ. The CDR3 DNA sequence: TGTGCCAGCAGCCAAGAAGGTTACACTGAAGCTTTCTTT. It encodes CASSQEGYTEAFF.

With regard to this clonotype: This sequence may be a read error, since a much larger clone differs from it by one base. The chain carries TRBV18 and TRBJ2-5; the D is unclear. The CDR3 covers 14 residues. Germline lookup yields CDR1 KGHSH and CDR2 LQKENI. CDR3 protein: CASSGVWPTENQYF. The CDR3 nucleotides read TGTGCCAGCTCAGGGGTTTGGCCGACTGAGAACCAGTACTTC.

The genes are TRBV7-2 and TRBJ1-2, with D hard to call. The germline gives CDR1 SGHTA, CDR2 FQGNSA. Trimming pared 1 base from V and 14 bases from J, leaving 17 bases between. This CDR3 has 13 residues. The CDR3 loop reads CASSLGPELRLTF. CDR3 DNA sequence: TGTGCCAGCAGCTTAGGGCCCGAACTCCGTCTAACCTTC.

The sample holds many counts of this clonotype. The V call is TRBV5-1, the J call TRBJ2-2; D gene ambiguous. The CDR3 runs to 14 residues. The V end was cut by 4 bases, the J end by 0 bases, with 7 bases between. CDR1 and CDR2 (germline): SGHRS, YFSETQ. CDR3 in DNA: TGCGCCAGCAGCCCCCCATCGAACACCGGGGAGCTGTTTTTT. Translated, it gives CASSPPSNTGELFF.

Details on this clonotype: At one of its ends the junction is not consistent with the germline gene, which may arise from a read error. The chain joins TRBV5-1 to TRBJ2-1, with 14 bases that match TRBD2. The germline CDR1 and CDR2 sequences are SGHRS and YFSETQ. The CDR3 extends over 14 amino acids. Written as DNA, the CDR3 is TGCCCCAGTAGCCCAGGACTAGCGGGGGGCTCGCAGTTCTTC. It is translated as CPSSPGLAGGSQFF.